This T cell receptor beta chain was obtained from a study of T-cell reconstitution after alpha-beta-depleted transplantation in children. This clonotype was picked up many times. Unique molecular identifiers were used in preparing the TCRbeta library. MiXCR, run by TCRdb on the PCR reads, gives a single entry per CDR3 protein. The sample holds hundreds of thousands of distinct CDR3 sequences, about 15% seen once. This CDR3 spans 16 amino acids. CDR1 DFQATT and CDR2 SNEGSKA come from the germline V gene (reference sequence). V dropped 1 base and J dropped 8; count of bases not matched to a gene: 13. The material sequenced was PBMCs from the stem cell graft donor, taken from the stem cell graft. The origin of this receptor is a human donor who donated a stem cell graft to a child with acute myeloid leukemia. The chain has TRBV20-1 and TRBJ2-1; TRBD2 agrees at 8 bases. The CDR3: CSARARWTGGNYEQFF. CDR3 nucleotides: TGCAGTGCTAGAGCCCGCTGGACGGGGGGGAATTATGAGCAGTTCTTC.